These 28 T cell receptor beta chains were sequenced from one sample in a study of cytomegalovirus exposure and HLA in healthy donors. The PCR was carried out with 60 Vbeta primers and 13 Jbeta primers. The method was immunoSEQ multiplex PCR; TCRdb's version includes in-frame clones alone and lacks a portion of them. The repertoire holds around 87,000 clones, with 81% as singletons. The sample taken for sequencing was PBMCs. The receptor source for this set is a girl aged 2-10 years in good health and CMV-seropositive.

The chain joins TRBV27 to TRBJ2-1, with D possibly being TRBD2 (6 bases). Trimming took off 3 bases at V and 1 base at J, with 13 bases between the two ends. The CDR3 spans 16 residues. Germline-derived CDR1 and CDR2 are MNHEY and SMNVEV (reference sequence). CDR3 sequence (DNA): TGTGCCAGCAGTTTGGGGTTTGCGGGGTCCTACAATGAGCAGTTCTTC. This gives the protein CASSLGFAGSYNEQFF.

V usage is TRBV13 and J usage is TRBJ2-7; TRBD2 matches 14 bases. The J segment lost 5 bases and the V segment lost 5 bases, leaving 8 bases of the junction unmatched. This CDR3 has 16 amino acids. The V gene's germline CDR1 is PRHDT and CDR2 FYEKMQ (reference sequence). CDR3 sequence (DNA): TGTGCCAGCAGCCAACGACTAGCGGGAGGGCCTCACGAGCAGTACTTC. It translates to CASSQRLAGGPHEQYF.

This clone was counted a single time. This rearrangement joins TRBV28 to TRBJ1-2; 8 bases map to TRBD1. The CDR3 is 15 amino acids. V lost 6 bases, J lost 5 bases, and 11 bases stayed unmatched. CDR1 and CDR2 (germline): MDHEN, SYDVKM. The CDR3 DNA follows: TGTGCCAGCAGCCCTCAGGGGGCGGGAGGGTATGGCTACACCTTC. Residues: CASSPQGAGGYGYTF.

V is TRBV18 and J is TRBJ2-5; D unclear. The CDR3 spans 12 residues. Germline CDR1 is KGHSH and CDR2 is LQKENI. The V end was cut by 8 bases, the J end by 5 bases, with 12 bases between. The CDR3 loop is CASTRPTETQYF. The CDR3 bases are TGTGCCAGCACCCGTCCGACTGAGACCCAGTACTTC. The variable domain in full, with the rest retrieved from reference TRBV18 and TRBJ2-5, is NAGVMQNPRHLVRRRGQEARLRCSPMKGHSHVYWYRQLPEEGLKFMVYLQKENIIDESGMPKERFSAEFPKEGPSILRIQQVVRGDSAAYFCASTRPTETQYFGPGTRLLVL.

The CDR3 is CASSHPAGTPGYEQYF. CDR3 coding DNA: TGCGCCAGCAGCCATCCAGCGGGGACTCCGGGATACGAGCAGTACTTC. This chain uses TRBV4-1 with TRBJ2-7, with 7 nucleotides matching TRBD2. The V segment lost 3 bases and the J segment 4 bases; nucleotides outside the gene matches: 12. The CDR3 runs to 16 residues. CDR1 and CDR2 from the germline V gene are MGHRA and YSYEKL.

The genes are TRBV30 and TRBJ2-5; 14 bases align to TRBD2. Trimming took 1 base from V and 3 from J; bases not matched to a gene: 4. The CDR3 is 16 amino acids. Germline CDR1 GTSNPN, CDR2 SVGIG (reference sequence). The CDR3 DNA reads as TGTGCCTGGAGTGGGGGACTAGCGGGGGTCGAAGAGACCCAGTACTTC. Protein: CAWSGGLAGVEETQYF.

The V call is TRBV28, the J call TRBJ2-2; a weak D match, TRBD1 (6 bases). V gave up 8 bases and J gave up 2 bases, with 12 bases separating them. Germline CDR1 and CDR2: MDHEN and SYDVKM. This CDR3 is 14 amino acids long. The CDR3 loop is CASLDRTNTGELFF. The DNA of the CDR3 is TGTGCCAGCCTCGACAGGACTAACACCGGGGAGCTGTTTTTT.

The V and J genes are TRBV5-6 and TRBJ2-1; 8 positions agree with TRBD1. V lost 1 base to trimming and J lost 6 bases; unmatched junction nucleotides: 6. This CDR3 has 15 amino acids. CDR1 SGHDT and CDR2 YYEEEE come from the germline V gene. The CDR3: CASSLRGQGFNEQFF. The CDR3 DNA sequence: TGTGCCAGCAGCTTGAGAGGACAGGGCTTCAATGAGCAGTTCTTC.

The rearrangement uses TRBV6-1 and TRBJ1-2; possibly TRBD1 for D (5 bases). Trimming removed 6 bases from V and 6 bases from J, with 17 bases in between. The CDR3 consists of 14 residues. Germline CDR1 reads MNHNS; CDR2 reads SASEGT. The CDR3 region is CASRPEWGEHGYTF. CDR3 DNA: TGTGCCAGCAGGCCGGAGTGGGGGGAACATGGCTACACCTTC.

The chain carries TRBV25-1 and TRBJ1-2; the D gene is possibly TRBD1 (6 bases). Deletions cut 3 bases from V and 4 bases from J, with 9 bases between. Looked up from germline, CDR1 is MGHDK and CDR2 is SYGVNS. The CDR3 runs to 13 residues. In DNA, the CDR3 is TGTGCCAGCAGTGAGACAGGCGCCTATGGCTACACCTTC. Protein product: CASSETGAYGYTF.

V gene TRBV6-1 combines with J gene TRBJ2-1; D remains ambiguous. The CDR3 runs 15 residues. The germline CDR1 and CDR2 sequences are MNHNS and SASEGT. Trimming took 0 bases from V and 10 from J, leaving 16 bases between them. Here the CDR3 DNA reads TGTGCCAGCAGTGAAGCACTAAGCCCAATCGGGGAGCAGTTCTTC. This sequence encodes CASSEALSPIGEQFF.

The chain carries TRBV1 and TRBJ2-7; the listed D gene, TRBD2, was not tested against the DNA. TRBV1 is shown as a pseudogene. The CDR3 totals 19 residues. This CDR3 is CTSSQDCSGRSRRRNEQYF. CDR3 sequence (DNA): TGCACCAGCAGCCAAGATTGCAGCGGGAGGTCGAGGCGGCGCAACGAGCAGTACTTC.

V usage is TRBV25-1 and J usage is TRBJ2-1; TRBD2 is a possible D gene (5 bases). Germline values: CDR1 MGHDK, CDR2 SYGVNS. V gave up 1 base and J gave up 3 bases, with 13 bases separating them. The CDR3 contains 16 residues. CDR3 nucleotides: TGTGCCAGCAGTGAATTGGACCCCGGAGGCTACAATGAGCAGTTCTTC. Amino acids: CASSELDPGGYNEQFF.

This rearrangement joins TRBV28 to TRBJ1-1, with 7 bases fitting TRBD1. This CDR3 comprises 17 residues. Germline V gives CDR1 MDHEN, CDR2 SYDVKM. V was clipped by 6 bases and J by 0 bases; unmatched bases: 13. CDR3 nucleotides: TGTGCCAGCAGAACAGACCGGGACAGAGAAATGAACACTGAAGCTTTCTTT. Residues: CASRTDRDREMNTEAFF.

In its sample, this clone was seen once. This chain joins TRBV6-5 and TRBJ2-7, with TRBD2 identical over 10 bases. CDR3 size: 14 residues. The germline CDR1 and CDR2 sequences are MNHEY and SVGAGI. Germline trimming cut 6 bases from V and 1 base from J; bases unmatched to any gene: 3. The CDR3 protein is CASRQLAGSYEQYF. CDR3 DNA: TGTGCCAGCAGGCAACTAGCGGGATCCTACGAGCAGTACTTC.

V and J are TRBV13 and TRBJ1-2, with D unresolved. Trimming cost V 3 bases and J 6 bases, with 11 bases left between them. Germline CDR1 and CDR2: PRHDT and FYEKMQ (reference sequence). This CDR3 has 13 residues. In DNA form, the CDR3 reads TGTGCCAGCAGCTTTATAACGAGCAATGGCTACACCTTC. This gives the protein CASSFITSNGYTF.

CDR3 residues: CASSPPDSREYGYTF. CDR3 bases: TGTGCCAGCTCACCTCCCGACAGCCGAGAGTATGGCTACACCTTC. The V and J genes are TRBV18 and TRBJ1-2; tentative D call: TRBD1 (5 bases). The CDR3 has 15 amino acids. Germline CDR1 reads KGHSH; CDR2 reads LQKENI. V was trimmed by 3 bases and J by 5 bases, leaving 16 bases between them.

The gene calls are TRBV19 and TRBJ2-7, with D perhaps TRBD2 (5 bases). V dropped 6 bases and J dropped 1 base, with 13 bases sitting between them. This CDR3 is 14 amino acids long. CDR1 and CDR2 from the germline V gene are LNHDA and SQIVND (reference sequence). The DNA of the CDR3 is TGTGCCAGTAGCCCTTTTCGGGGTTCCTACGAGCAGTACTTC. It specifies CASSPFRGSYEQYF.

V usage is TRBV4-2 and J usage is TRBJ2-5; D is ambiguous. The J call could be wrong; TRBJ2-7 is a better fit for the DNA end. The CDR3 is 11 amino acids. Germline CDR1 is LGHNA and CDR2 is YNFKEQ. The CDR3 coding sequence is TGTGCCAGCAGCCAAGAATACGAGCAGTACTTC. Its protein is CASSQEYEQYF.

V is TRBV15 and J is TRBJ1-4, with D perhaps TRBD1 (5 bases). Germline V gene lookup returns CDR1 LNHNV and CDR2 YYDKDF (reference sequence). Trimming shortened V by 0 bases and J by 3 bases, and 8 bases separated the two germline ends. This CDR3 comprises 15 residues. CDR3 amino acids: CATSRDTGSNEKLFF. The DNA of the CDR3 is TGTGCCACCAGCAGAGACACAGGCTCTAATGAAAAACTGTTTTTT.

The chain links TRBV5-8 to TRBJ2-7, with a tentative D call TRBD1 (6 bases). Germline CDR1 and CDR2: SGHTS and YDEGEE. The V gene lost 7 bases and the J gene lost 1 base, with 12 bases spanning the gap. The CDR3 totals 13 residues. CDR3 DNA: TGTGCCAGCGGAACAGGGTTTTCCTACGAGCAGTACTTC. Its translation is CASGTGFSYEQYF.

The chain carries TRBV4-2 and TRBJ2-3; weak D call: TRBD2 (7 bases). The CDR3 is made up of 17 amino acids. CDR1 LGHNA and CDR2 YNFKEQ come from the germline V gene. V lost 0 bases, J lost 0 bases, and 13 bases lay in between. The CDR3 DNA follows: TGTGCCAGCAGCCAAGAGAGGGGGGGACGTAGCACAGATACGCAGTATTTT. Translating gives CASSQERGGRSTDTQYF.

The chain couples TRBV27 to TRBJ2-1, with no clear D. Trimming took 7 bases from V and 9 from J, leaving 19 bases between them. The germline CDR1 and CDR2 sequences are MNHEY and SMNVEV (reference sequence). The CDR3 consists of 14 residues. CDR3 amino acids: CASTPAPGGSEQFF. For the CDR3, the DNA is TGTGCCAGCACTCCCGCCCCCGGCGGTAGTGAGCAGTTCTTC.

The CDR3 loop is CASSVGLAGGGTTQYF. In DNA, the CDR3 is TGTGCCAGTAGTGTTGGACTAGCGGGAGGAGGGACTACGCAGTATTTT. The chain couples TRBV19 to TRBJ2-3; 14 nucleotides line up with TRBD2. CDR3 size: 16 residues. V was pared by 5 bases and J by 8 bases, with 9 bases of the junction left unmatched. Germline V gene data show CDR1 as LNHDA and CDR2 as SQIVND (reference sequence).

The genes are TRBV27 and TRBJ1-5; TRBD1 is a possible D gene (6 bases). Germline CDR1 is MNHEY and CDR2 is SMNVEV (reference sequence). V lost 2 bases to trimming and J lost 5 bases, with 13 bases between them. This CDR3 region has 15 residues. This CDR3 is CASSLRTGYDQPQHF. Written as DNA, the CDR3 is TGTGCCAGCAGTTTACGAACAGGGTACGATCAGCCCCAGCATTTT.

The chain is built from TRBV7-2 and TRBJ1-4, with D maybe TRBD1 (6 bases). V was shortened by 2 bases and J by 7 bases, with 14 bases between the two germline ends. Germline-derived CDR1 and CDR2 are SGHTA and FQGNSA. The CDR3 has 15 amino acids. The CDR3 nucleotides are TGTGCCAGCAGCTTAACGGTCCTAGGGGGTGAAAAACTGTTTTTT. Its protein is CASSLTVLGGEKLFF.

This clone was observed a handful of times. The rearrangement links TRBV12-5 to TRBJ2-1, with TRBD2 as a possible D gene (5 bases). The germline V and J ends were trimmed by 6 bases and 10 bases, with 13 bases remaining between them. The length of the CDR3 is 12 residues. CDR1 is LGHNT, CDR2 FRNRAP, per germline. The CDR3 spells CASGLRREEQFF. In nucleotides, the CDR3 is TGTGCTAGTGGGCTCCGACGGGAAGAGCAGTTCTTC.

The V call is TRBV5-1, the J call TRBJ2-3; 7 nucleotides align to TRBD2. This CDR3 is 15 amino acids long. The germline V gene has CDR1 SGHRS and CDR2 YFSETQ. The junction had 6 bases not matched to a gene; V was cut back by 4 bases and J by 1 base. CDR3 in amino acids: CASSPDGLGTDTQYF. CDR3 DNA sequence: TGCGCCAGCAGCCCGGACGGACTAGGCACAGATACGCAGTATTTT.